This T cell receptor (beta chain) was identified during a study of blood T cell repertoires in COVID-19. Study in general: Acute and convalescent COVID-19 specimens originated in the United States, Italy and Spain.

Cohorts were assigned according to the clinical history that participants reported. The repertoire was sequenced with immunoSEQ multiplex PCR; TCRdb's copy has only in-frame clones and lacks some. The table lists fewer than 250,000 clones, about four fifths of them singletons. After removal of 4 bases from V and 6 bases from J, the junction contained 17 bases not matched to a gene. In germline, CDR1 is KGHSH, CDR2 LQKENI. The CDR3 has 17 amino acids. The sample taken for sequencing was PBMCs or T cells enriched from blood (not recorded which). The chain carries TRBV18 and TRBJ2-7; 8 positions agree with TRBD1. This TCR was sampled from a woman younger than 45 who had been exposed to COVID-19. CDR3 in amino acids: CASSLQRQGPGGFEQYF. The CDR3 DNA reads as TGTGCCAGCTCACTCCAAAGACAGGGACCAGGGGGCTTCGAGCAGTACTTC.